Listed here are 10 T cell receptor beta chains from one sample, sequenced in a study of blood T cell repertoires in COVID-19. Assay: immunoSEQ multiplex PCR; the TCRdb copy retains only in-frame clones and omits some. The sample carries fewer than 55,000 clones, roughly 84% recorded once. Sequencing input: peripheral blood. The receptors stem from a man in his forties or fifties with acute or convalescent COVID-19.

CDR3 bases: TGTGCCAGCAGCTCAGATCCATACACGGGACTGACATGGGAGGAGACCCAGTACTTC. It encodes CASSSDPYTGLTWEETQYF. The rearrangement uses TRBV5-5 and TRBJ2-5; maybe TRBD2 (6 bases). The CDR3 runs 19 residues. The germline CDR1 and CDR2 sequences are SGHKS and YYEKEE (reference sequence). Trimming shortened V by 3 bases and J by 5 bases, and 29 bases separated the two germline ends. Using reference TRBV5-5 and TRBJ2-5 for the parts outside the CDR3, the full variable domain is DAGVTQSPTHLIKTRGQQVTLRCSPISGHKSVSWYQQVLGQGPQFIFQYYEKEERGRGNFPDRFSARQFPNYSSELNVNALLLGDSALYLCASSSDPYTGLTWEETQYFGPGTRLLVL.

V and J are TRBV9 and TRBJ1-2; D is possibly TRBD1 (6 bases). Germline assignment: CDR1 SGDLS and CDR2 YYNGEE. The CDR3 is 14 residues long. V lost 2 bases, J lost 4 bases, and 12 bases lay in between. CDR3 nucleotides: TGTGCCAGCAGCGTCAATACAGGGATCTATGGCTACACCTTC. Its protein is CASSVNTGIYGYTF.

V and J are TRBV3-1 (or the pseudogene TRBV3-2) and TRBJ1-3; the D gene is possibly TRBD1 (5 bases). Trimming took off 4 bases at V and 0 bases at J, with 16 bases between the two ends. From germline, CDR1 is LGHDT and CDR2 YNNKEL (reference sequence). The CDR3 length is 17 residues. The CDR3 spells CASSPYDRGFSGNTIYF. For the CDR3, the DNA is TGTGCCAGCAGCCCTTACGACAGAGGTTTCTCTGGAAACACCATATATTTT.

The rearrangement links TRBV5-4 to TRBJ2-7, with 8 nucleotides matching TRBD1. In germline, CDR1 is SGHNT, CDR2 YYREEE (reference sequence). V was pared by 3 bases and J by 3 bases, with 2 bases of the junction left unmatched. CDR3 length: 13 residues. CDR3 DNA: TGTGCCAGCAGCTATGGACAGGGCTACGAGCAGTACTTC. This translates into CASSYGQGYEQYF.

The rearrangement links TRBV6-2 or TRBV6-3 to TRBJ1-6; 8 nucleotides line up with TRBD1. Trimming cost V 3 bases and J 6 bases; bases outside gene matches: 10. In germline, CDR1 is MNHEY, CDR2 SVGEGT. The CDR3 totals 17 residues. The CDR3 DNA is TGTGCCAGCAGTTATTCGACAGGGGCCCTGCCTAATTCACCCCTCCACTTT. Its translation: CASSYSTGALPNSPLHF.

The chain has TRBV7-9 and TRBJ2-7; maybe TRBD2 (5 bases). CDR3 length: 16 amino acids. V shed 1 base and J shed 0 bases, with 13 bases lying between them. Germline V CDR1 and CDR2: SEHNR, FQNEAQ (reference sequence). The CDR3 here is CASSLVRVAGSYEQYF. In nucleotides, the CDR3 is TGTGCCAGCAGCTTAGTTAGGGTCGCGGGCTCCTACGAGCAGTACTTC. Supplemented by reference TRBV7-9 and TRBJ2-7, the full variable domain reads DTGVSQNPRHKITKRGQNVTFRCDPISEHNRLYWYRQTLGQGPEFLTYFQNEAQLEKSRLLSDRFSAERPKGSFSTLEIQRTEQGDSAMYLCASSLVRVAGSYEQYFGPGTRLTVT.

The chain has TRBV15 and TRBJ2-1; 13 bases map to TRBD2. Germline V gene lookup returns CDR1 LNHNV and CDR2 YYDKDF (reference sequence). The V and J ends lost 3 bases and 6 bases, in that order; junction bases with no gene match: 5. The CDR3 totals 16 residues. The CDR3 DNA follows: TGTGCCACCAGCAGTATCCGGACTAGCGGGAGCAATGAGCAGTTCTTC. It yields the protein CATSSIRTSGSNEQFF.

The gene calls are TRBV7-2 and TRBJ1-1, with 7 bases identical to TRBD1. Germline lookup yields CDR1 SGHTA and CDR2 FQGNSA. The CDR3 covers 18 residues. The V segment lost 5 bases and the J segment 0 bases; nucleotides outside the gene matches: 15. Here the CDR3 DNA reads TGTGCCAGCAGCCAGGACAGGCCGGGGGGGAGACTGAACACTGAAGCTTTCTTT. Translation gives CASSQDRPGGRLNTEAFF.

V is TRBV10-3 and J is TRBJ1-3; 7 nucleotides match TRBD1. CDR1 and CDR2 from the germline V gene are ENHRY and SYGVKD. J gave up 0 bases and V 10 bases, and 12 bases lay outside the gene matches. The CDR3 length is 16 residues. CDR3 loop: CATEFQGDNSGNTIYF. CDR3 DNA sequence: TGTGCCACCGAGTTTCAGGGGGATAACTCTGGAAACACCATATATTTT.

This clone occurred once. V usage is TRBV11-2 and J usage is TRBJ1-1, with D uncertain. The length of the CDR3 is 13 residues. Germline assignment: CDR1 SGHAT and CDR2 FQNNGV. The germline V and J ends were trimmed by 2 bases and 4 bases, with 8 bases remaining between them. In nucleotides, the CDR3 is TGTGCCAGCAGCTTAACGTCGGGCACTGAAGCTTTCTTT. Translating it yields CASSLTSGTEAFF.